This T cell receptor beta chain was recorded in a study of blood T cell repertoires in COVID-19. Donors in Cohort 3 counted as recovered after two negative PCRs, clearance, or symptom resolution. CDR1 and CDR2 from the germline V gene are SGDLS and YYNGEE. With V trimmed by 4 bases and J by 0 bases, 4 bases remained unmatched. The CDR3 has 15 residues. Original handling: Quantification of nucleated cells was approximated via reference gene primer amplification. Repertoires were generated with immunoSEQ multiplex PCR, while TCRdb's copy carries only in-frame clones and drops some. The DNA was the basis for D and trimming; V, J and clone size are from that table. The data show roughly 450,000 clones, roughly 88% seen once.

Specimen: PBMCs or T cells enriched from blood (not recorded which). The V and J genes are TRBV9 and TRBJ2-1; TRBD2 matches 7 bases. The receptor's source is a man between 18 and 35 years old who had recovered from COVID-19. The CDR3 spells CASSPGGLSYNEQFF. DNA for the CDR3: TGTGCCAGCAGCCCGGGGGGACTCTCCTACAATGAGCAGTTCTTC.